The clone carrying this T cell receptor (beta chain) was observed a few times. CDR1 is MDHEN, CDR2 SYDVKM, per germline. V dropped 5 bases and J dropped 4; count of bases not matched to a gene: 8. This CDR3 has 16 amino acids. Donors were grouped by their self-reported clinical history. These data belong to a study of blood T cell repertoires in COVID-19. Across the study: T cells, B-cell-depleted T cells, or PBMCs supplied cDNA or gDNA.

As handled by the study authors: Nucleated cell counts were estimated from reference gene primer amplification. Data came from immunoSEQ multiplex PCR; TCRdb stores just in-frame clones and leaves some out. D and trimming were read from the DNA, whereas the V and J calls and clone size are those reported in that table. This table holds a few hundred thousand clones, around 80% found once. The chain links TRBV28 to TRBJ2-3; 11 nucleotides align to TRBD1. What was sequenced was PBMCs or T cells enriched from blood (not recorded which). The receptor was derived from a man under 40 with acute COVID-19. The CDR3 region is CASSLPGQGAADTQYF. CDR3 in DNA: TGTGCCAGCAGTCTACCCGGACAGGGGGCGGCAGATACGCAGTATTTT.